The sequence of this T cell receptor beta chain was determined in a study of HIV-infected patients and healthy controls. Whole blood was used without fractionation, so all unsorted peripheral T cells were included. Alpha and beta constant-region primers primed reverse transcription of about 470 ng RNA. Alpha and beta chain libraries were made separately by chain-specific third strand synthesis with multiplexing indices. A 23-cycle PCR with P5s and P7 primers followed a short adapter-adding first PCR. Via MiXCR, TCRdb re-called the 5' RACE reads, giving one row per CDR3 protein. In the table there are about 10,000 distinct CDR3 sequences, about 9.4% of which are singletons. This clonotype has ten or more counts. V was pared by 6 bases and J by 0 bases, with 8 bases of the junction left unmatched. The CDR3 has 18 amino acids. Germline CDR1 is MDHEN and CDR2 is SYDVKM.

The chain uses TRBV28 and TRBJ1-6; 10 bases fit TRBD1. The sample consisted of blood, taken before antiretroviral therapy. This clonotype originated in an adult with HIV infection. This chain's CDR3 is CASRPGQGISSYNSPLHF. In DNA form, the CDR3 reads TGTGCCAGCAGACCGGGACAGGGGATTTCCTCCTATAATTCACCCCTCCACTTT.